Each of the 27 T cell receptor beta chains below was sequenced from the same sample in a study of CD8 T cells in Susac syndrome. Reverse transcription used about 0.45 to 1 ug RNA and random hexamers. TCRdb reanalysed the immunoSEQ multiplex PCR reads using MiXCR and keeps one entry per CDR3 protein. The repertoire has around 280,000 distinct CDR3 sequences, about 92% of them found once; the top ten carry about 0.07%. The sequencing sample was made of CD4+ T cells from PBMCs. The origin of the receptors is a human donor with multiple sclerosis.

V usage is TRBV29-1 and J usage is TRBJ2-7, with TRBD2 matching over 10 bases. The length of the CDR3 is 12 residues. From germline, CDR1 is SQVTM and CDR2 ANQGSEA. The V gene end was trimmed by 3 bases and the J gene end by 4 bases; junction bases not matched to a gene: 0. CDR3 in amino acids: CSVDSGGYEQYF. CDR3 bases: TGCAGCGTTGATAGCGGGGGGTACGAGCAGTACTTC.

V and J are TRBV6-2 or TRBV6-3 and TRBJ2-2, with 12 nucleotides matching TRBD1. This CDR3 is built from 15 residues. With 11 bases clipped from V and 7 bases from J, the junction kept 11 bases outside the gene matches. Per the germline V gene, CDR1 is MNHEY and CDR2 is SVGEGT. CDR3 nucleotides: TGTGCCGGACGGCGGGGGACAGGGGGCCACGGGGAGCTGTTTTTT. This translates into CAGRRGTGGHGELFF.

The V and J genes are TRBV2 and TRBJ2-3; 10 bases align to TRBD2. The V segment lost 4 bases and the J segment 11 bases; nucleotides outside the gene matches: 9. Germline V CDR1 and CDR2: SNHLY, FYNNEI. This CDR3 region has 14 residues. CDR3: CASSGTSGLPRQYF. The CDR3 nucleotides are TGTGCCAGCAGTGGGACTAGCGGATTGCCCCGGCAGTATTTT.

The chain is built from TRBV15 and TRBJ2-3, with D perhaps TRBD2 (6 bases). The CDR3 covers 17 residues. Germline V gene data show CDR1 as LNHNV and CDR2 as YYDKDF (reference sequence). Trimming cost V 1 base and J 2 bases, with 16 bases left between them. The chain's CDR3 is CATSRAGGARFTDTQYF. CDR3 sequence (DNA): TGTGCCACCAGCAGAGCCGGAGGGGCCCGATTCACAGATACGCAGTATTTT.

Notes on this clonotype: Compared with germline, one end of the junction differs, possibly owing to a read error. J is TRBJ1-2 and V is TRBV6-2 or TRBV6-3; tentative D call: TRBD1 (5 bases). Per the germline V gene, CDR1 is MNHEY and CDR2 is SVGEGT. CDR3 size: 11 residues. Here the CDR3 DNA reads TGTGCCAGCAGTTCAGGGCCTGTATGGATCTTC. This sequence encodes CASSSGPVWIF.

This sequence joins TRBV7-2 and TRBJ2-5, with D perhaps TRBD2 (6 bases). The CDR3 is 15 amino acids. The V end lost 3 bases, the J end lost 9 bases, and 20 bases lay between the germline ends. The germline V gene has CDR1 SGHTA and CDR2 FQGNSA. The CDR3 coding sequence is TGTGCCAGCAGCTTGTCCTCACGGGGGTCAGTAGCCCAGTACTTC. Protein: CASSLSSRGSVAQYF.

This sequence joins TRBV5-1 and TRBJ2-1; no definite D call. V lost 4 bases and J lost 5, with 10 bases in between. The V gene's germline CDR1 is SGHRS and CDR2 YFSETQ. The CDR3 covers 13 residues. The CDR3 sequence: CASSNYVNNEQFF. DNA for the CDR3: TGCGCCAGCAGCAACTACGTTAACAATGAGCAGTTCTTC.

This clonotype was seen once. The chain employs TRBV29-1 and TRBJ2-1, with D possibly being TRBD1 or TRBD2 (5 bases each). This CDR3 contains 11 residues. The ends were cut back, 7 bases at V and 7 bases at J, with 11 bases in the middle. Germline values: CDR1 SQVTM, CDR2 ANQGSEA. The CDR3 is CSAERGNEQFF. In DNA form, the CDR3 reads TGCAGCGCCGAGAGGGGAAATGAGCAGTTCTTC.

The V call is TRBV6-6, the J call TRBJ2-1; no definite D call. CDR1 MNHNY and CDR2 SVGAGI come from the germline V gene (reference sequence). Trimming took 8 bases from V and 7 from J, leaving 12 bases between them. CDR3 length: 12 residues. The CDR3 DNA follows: TGTGCCAGCGTTGCAATGGAGAATGAGCAGTTCTTC. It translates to CASVAMENEQFF.

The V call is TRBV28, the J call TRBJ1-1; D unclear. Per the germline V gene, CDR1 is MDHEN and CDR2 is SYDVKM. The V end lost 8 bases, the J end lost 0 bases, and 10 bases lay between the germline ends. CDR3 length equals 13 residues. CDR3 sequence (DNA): TGTGCCAGCTTGAATAACATGAACACTGAAGCTTTCTTT. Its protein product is CASLNNMNTEAFF.

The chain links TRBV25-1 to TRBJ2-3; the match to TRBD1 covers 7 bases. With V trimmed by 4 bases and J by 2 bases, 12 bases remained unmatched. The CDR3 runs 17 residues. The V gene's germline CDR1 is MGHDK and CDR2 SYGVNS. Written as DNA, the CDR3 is TGTGCCAGCAGTGGGGGGACAGCCTCTCCCACCACAGATACGCAGTATTTT. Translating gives CASSGGTASPTTDTQYF. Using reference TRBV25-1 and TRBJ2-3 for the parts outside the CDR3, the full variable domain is EADIYQTPRYLVIGTGKKITLECSQTMGHDKMYWYQQDPGMELHLIHYSYGVNSTEKGDLSSESTVSRIRTEHFPLTLESARPSHTSQYLCASSGGTASPTTDTQYFGPGTRLTVL.

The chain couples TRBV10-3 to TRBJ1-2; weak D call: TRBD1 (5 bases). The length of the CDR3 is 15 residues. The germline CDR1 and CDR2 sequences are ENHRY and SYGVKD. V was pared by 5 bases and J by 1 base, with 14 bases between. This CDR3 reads CAISSQTGDNYGYTF. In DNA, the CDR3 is TGTGCCATCAGTAGCCAAACAGGTGATAACTATGGCTACACCTTC.

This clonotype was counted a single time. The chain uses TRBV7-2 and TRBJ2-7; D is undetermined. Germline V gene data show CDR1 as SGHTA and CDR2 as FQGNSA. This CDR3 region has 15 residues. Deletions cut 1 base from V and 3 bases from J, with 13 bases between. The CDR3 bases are TGTGCCAGCAGCTTAGGAGGTCTCGTCCACTACGAGCAGTACTTC. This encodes CASSLGGLVHYEQYF.

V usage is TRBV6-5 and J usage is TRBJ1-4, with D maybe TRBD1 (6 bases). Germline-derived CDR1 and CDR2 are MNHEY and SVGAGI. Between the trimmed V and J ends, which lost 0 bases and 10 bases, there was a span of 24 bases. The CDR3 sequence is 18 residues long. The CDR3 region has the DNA TGTGCCAGCAGTTACTCGACGGGGGGTGAACAGGGATCGGGAAAACTGTTTTTT. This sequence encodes CASSYSTGGEQGSGKLFF.

As DNA, the CDR3 is TGCGCCAGCAGCCGACAGGGGCCACCTAATAGCAATCAGCCCCAGCATTTT. Translation: CASSRQGPPNSNQPQHF. V usage is TRBV4-1 and J usage is TRBJ1-5; TRBD1 matches 8 bases. Losses at the gene ends were 4 bases for V and 0 bases for J; bases not matched to a gene: 8. Germline values: CDR1 MGHRA, CDR2 YSYEKL. This CDR3 spans 17 amino acids.

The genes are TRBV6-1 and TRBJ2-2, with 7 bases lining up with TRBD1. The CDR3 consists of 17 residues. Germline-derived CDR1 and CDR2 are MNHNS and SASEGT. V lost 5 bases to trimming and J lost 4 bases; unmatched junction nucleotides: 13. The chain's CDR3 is CASSRTGRGQSTGELFF. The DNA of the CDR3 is TGTGCCAGCAGTCGGACAGGACGGGGACAGAGCACCGGGGAGCTGTTTTTT.

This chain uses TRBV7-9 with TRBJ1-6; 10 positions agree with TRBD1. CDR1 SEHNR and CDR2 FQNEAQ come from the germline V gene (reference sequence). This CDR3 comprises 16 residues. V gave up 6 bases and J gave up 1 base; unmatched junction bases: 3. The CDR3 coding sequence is TGTGCCAGCAGGACGGACAGGGGGTCCTATAATTCACCCCTCCACTTT. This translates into CASRTDRGSYNSPLHF. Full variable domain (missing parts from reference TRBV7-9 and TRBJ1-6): DTGVSQNPRHKITKRGQNVTFRCDPISEHNRLYWYRQTLGQGPEFLTYFQNEAQLEKSRLLSDRFSAERPKGSFSTLEIQRTEQGDSAMYLCASRTDRGSYNSPLHFGNGTRLTVT.

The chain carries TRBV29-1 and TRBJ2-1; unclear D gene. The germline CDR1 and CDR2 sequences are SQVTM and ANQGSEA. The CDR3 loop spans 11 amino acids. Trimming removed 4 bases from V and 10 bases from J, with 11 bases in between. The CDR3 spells CSVVVVREQFF. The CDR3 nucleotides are TGCAGCGTTGTCGTGGTACGGGAGCAGTTCTTC.

CDR3 bases: TGTGCCAGCAGCTTGGCCGGTGGTCCGGAAGCTTTCTTT. This gives the protein CASSLAGGPEAFF. V and J are TRBV5-5 and TRBJ1-1; D call uncertain. Germline CDR1 and CDR2: SGHKS and YYEKEE (reference sequence). The length of the CDR3 is 13 residues. V was clipped by 0 bases and J by 8 bases, with 11 bases between them.

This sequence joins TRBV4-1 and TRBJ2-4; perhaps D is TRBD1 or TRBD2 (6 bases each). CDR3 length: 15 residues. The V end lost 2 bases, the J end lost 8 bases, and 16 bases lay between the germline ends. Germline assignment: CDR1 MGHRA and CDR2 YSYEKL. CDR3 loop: CASSQFPGAKDIQYF. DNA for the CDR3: TGCGCCAGCAGCCAATTTCCGGGGGCCAAGGACATTCAGTACTTC.

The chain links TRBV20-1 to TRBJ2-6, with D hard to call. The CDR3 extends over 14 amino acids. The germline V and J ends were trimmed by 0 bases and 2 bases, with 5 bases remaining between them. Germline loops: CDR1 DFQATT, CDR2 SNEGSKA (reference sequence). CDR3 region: CSARDRAGANVLTF. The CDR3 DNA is TGCAGTGCTAGAGATAGAGCTGGGGCCAACGTCCTGACTTTC.

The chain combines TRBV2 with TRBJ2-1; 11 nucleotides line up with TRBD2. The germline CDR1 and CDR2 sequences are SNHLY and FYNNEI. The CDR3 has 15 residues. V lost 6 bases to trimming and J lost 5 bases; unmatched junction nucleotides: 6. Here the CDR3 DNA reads TGTGCCAGCAGGGGACCGGGACTAGCGGACAATGAGCAGTTCTTC. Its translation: CASRGPGLADNEQFF.

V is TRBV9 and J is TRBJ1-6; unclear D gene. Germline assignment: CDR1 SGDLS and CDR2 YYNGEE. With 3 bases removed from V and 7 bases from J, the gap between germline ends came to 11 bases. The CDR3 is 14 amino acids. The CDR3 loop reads CASSGVAENSPLHF. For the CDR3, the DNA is TGTGCCAGCAGCGGGGTGGCAGAGAATTCACCCCTCCACTTT.

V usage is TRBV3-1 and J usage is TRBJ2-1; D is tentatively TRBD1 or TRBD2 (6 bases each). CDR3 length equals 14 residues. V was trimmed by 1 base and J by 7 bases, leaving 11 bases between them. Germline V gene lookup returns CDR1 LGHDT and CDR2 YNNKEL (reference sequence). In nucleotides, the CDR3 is TGTGCCAGCAGCCAAGGAGGAGGGGGAAATGAGCAGTTCTTC. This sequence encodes CASSQGGGGNEQFF.

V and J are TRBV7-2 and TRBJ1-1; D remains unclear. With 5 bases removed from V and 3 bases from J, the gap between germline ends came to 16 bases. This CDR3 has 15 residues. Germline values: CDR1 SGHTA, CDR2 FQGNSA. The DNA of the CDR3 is TGTGCCAGCAGCGCTTGGGCCGAGATGGACACTGAAGCTTTCTTT. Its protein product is CASSAWAEMDTEAFF. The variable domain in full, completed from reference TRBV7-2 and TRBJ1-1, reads GAGVSQSPSNKVTEKGKDVELRCDPISGHTALYWYRQSLGQGLEFLIYFQGNSAPDKSGLPSDRFSAERTGGSVSTLTIQRTQQEDSAVYLCASSAWAEMDTEAFFGQGTRLTVV.

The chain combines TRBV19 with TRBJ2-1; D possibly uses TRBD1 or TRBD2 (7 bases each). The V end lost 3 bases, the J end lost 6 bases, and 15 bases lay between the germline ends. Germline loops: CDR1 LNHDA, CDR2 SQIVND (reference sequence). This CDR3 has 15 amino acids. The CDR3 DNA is TGTGCCAGTAGTATTCAGGGGGGGGCCGGCAATGAGCAGTTCTTC. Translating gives CASSIQGGAGNEQFF.

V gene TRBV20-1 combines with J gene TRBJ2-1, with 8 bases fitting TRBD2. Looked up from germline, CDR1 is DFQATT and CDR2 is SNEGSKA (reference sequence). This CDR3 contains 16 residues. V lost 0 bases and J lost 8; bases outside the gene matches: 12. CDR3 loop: CSARDKSGGSIHEQFF. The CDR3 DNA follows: TGCAGTGCTAGAGATAAGAGCGGGGGTAGTATCCATGAGCAGTTCTTC.